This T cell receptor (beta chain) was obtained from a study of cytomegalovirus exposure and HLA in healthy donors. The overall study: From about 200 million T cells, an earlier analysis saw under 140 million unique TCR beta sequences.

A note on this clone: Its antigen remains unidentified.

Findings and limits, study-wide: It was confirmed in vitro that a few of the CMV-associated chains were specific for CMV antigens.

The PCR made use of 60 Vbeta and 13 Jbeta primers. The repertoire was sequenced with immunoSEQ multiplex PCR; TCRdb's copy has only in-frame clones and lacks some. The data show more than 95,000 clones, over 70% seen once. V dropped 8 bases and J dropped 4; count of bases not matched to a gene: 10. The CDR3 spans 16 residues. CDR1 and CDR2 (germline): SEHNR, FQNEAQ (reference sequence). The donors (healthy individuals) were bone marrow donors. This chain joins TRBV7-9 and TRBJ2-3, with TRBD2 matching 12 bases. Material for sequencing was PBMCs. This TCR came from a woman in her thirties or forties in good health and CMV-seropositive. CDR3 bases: TGTGCCAGCCATGGTGGGGCTAGCGGGAGGGCAGATACGCAGTATTTT. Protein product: CASHGGASGRADTQYF.